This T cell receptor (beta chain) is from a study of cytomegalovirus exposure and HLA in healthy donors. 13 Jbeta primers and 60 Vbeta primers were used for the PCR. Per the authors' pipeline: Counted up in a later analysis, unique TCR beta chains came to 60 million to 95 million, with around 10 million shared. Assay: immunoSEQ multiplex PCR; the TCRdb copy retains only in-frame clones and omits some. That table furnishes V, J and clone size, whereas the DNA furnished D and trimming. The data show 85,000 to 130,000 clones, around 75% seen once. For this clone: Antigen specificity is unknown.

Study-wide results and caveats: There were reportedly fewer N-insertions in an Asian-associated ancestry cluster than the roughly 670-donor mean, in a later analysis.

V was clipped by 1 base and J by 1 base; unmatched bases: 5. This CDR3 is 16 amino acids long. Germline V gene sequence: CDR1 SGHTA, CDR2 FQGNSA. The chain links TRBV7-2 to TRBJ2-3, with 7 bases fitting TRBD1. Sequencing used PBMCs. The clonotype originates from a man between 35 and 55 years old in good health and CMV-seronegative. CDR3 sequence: CASSLGGGRGTDTQYF. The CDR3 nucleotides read TGTGCCAGCAGCTTAGGAGGGGGCCGGGGCACAGATACGCAGTATTTT.